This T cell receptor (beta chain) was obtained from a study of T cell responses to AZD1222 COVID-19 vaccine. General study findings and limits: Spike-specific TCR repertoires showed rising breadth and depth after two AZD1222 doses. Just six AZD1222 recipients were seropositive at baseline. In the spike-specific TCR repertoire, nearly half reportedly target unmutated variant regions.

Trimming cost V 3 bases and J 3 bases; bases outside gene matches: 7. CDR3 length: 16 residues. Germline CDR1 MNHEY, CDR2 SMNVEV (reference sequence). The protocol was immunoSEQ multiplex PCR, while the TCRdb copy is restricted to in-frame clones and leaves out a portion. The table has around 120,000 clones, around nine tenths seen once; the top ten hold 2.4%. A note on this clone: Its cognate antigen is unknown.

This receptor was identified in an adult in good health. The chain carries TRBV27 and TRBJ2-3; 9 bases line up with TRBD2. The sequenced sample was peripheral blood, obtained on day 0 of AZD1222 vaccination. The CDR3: CASSLGASGATDTQYF. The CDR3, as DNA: TGTGCCAGCAGTTTGGGTGCTAGCGGGGCTACAGATACGCAGTATTTT.